Presented here are 30 T cell receptor beta chains from one specimen sequenced in a study of T cells in localized non-small cell lung cancer. Measured with immunoSEQ multiplex PCR; TCRdb has only the in-frame clones, and not every one. The table lists about 82,000 clones, roughly 80% of them singletons. Specimen: PBMCs, collected before any cancer treatment. The receptors stem from a man aged 35-69 years with stage II squamous cell lung carcinoma.

V gene TRBV13 combines with J gene TRBJ2-7; a weak D match, TRBD1 (6 bases). The CDR3 consists of 15 residues. Trimming pared 5 bases from V and 7 bases from J, leaving 21 bases between. Germline lookup yields CDR1 PRHDT and CDR2 FYEKMQ (reference sequence). This chain's CDR3 is CASSPIIGGAREQYF. The CDR3 DNA reads TGTGCCAGCAGCCCTATAATTGGGGGCGCAAGGGAGCAGTACTTC.

This chain joins TRBV7-3 and TRBJ2-1; D may be TRBD2 (6 bases). The CDR3 extends over 14 amino acids. CDR1 is SGHTA and CDR2 is FQGTGA in the germline V gene. Trimming pared 5 bases from V and 9 bases from J, leaving 17 bases between. CDR3 in DNA: TGTGCCAGCAGCACAGCGGCTAGCGCGGGTGAGCAGTTCTTC. It is translated as CASSTAASAGEQFF.

The V call is TRBV30, the J call TRBJ2-5; 13 nucleotides align to TRBD2. Germline V gives CDR1 GTSNPN, CDR2 SVGIG (reference sequence). This CDR3 is built from 21 residues. The V segment lost 4 bases and the J segment 4 bases; nucleotides outside the gene matches: 24. The CDR3 nucleotides read TGTGCCTGGAAGACTCTCGGACAGGGCTCTACTAGCGGGAGGGCCCCAGAGACCCAGTACTTC. Its translation is CAWKTLGQGSTSGRAPETQYF.

The genes are TRBV5-3 and TRBJ1-1; D call uncertain. TRBV5-3 is classed as an ORF, of uncertain function. This CDR3 has 16 amino acids. V was pared by 2 bases and J by 1 base, with 15 bases between. CDR3 nucleotide sequence: TGTGCCAGAAGCTTTCCGGGATGGGTTGAGAACACTGAAGCTTTCTTT. It specifies CARSFPGWVENTEAFF.

CDR3 in DNA: TGTGCCAGTAGTATGTGGGAGGCCACTGAAGCTTTCTTT. Protein product: CASSMWEATEAFF. The V call is TRBV19, the J call TRBJ1-1; D is ambiguous. Germline-derived CDR1 and CDR2 are LNHDA and SQIVND (reference sequence). There are 13 residues in the CDR3. Trimming shortened V by 3 bases and J by 4 bases, and 9 bases separated the two germline ends.

This chain uses TRBV18 with TRBJ2-3; 7 nucleotides line up with TRBD2. Looked up from germline, CDR1 is KGHSH and CDR2 is LQKENI. This CDR3 has 15 amino acids. V was clipped by 3 bases and J by 2 bases; unmatched bases: 5. CDR3 residues: CASSPAGVVTDTQYF. The CDR3 coding sequence is TGTGCCAGCTCACCGGCGGGGGTAGTCACAGATACGCAGTATTTT.

This rearrangement joins TRBV2 to TRBJ2-7; TRBD2 matches 9 bases. Trimming removed 7 bases from V and 3 bases from J; junction bases left unmatched: 7. In germline, CDR1 is SNHLY, CDR2 FYNNEI. The CDR3 sequence is 14 residues long. The CDR3 reads CASKGGRENYEQYF. The CDR3 DNA reads as TGTGCCAGCAAGGGCGGGAGGGAAAACTACGAGCAGTACTTC.

The V gene is TRBV7-3, the J gene TRBJ2-6; D gene uncertain. V gave up 3 bases and J gave up 0 bases, with 12 bases separating them. Germline V gene sequence: CDR1 SGHTA, CDR2 FQGTGA. CDR3 length: 17 amino acids. As DNA, the CDR3 is TGTGCCAGCAGCTTTCAGCCCTACTCCTCTGGGGCCAACGTCCTGACTTTC. It is translated as CASSFQPYSSGANVLTF.

The genes are TRBV7-9 and TRBJ1-1, with D maybe TRBD1 (5 bases). CDR1 SEHNR and CDR2 FQNEAQ come from the germline V gene (reference sequence). V lost 1 base and J lost 6, with 12 bases in between. The CDR3 consists of 14 residues. For the CDR3, the DNA is TGTGCCAGCAGCTTAGACCAGGGCTCCGCTGAAGCTTTCTTT. Protein sequence: CASSLDQGSAEAFF. The complete variable domain, with remaining parts taken from reference TRBV7-9 and TRBJ1-1, reads DTGVSQNPRHKITKRGQNVTFRCDPISEHNRLYWYRQTLGQGPEFLTYFQNEAQLEKSRLLSDRFSAERPKGSFSTLEIQRTEQGDSAMYLCASSLDQGSAEAFFGQGTRLTVV.

The V and J genes are TRBV19 and TRBJ2-5; 14 positions match TRBD2. V lost 4 bases, J lost 5 bases, and 9 bases stayed unmatched. This CDR3 comprises 17 residues. The germline CDR1 and CDR2 sequences are LNHDA and SQIVND (reference sequence). The CDR3 reads CASSTAGTSGRGETQYF. The CDR3, as DNA: TGTGCCAGTAGTACCGCCGGGACTAGCGGGAGAGGGGAGACCCAGTACTTC.

This chain links TRBV5-1 with TRBJ1-3; D is ambiguous. The CDR3 loop spans 13 amino acids. From germline, CDR1 is SGHRS and CDR2 YFSETQ. V lost 5 bases, J lost 2 bases, and 8 bases lay in between. Written as DNA, the CDR3 is TGCGCCAGCAGTTCCGCGCCTGGAAACACCATATATTTT. This codes for CASSSAPGNTIYF.

The chain joins TRBV5-1 to TRBJ1-4; possible D gene TRBD1, 5 bases. Germline V gene sequence: CDR1 SGHRS, CDR2 YFSETQ. This CDR3 has 17 amino acids. The ends were cut back, 6 bases at V and 8 bases at J, with 26 bases in the middle. CDR3 sequence reads: CASTSIYTTRGGEKLFF. CDR3 nucleotides: TGCGCCAGCACCTCAATTTATACCACTAGGGGAGGGGAAAAACTGTTTTTT. The variable domain in full, completed from reference TRBV5-1 and TRBJ1-4, reads KAGVTQTPRYLIKTRGQQVTLSCSPISGHRSVSWYQQTPGQGLQFLFEYFSETQRNKGNFPGRFSGRQFSNSRSEMNVSTLELGDSALYLCASTSIYTTRGGEKLFFGSGTQLSVL.

The sample holds a few counts of this clone. The gene calls are TRBV2 and TRBJ2-7; TRBD2 is a possible D gene (6 bases). The CDR3 totals 14 residues. V lost 6 bases and J lost 5, with 17 bases in between. Germline V lookup: CDR1 SNHLY, CDR2 FYNNEI. In DNA form, the CDR3 reads TGTGCCAGCAGCCCCGGGACTTGGGGAGACGAGCAGTACTTC. Its translation is CASSPGTWGDEQYF.

The chain recombines TRBV5-1 with TRBJ2-4; 7 bases map to TRBD1. Trimming at V came to 3 bases and at J to 0 bases, leaving 6 bases not matched to a gene. Germline V gene data show CDR1 as SGHRS and CDR2 as YFSETQ. This CDR3 is built from 16 residues. The CDR3 reads CASSSGQPIAKNIQYF. As DNA, the CDR3 is TGCGCCAGCAGCTCGGGACAGCCGATAGCCAAAAACATTCAGTACTTC.

The V gene is TRBV7-9, the J gene TRBJ2-1, with TRBD2 as a possible D gene (5 bases). The CDR3 extends over 14 amino acids. CDR1 is SEHNR, CDR2 FQNEAQ, per germline (reference sequence). The germline V and J ends were trimmed by 5 bases and 8 bases, with 16 bases remaining between them. The CDR3 region is CASSPGLDMDEQFF. The CDR3, as DNA: TGTGCCAGCAGCCCCGGACTGGATATGGATGAGCAGTTCTTC.

The chain couples TRBV5-1 to TRBJ1-1; TRBD1 matches 8 bases. Per germline, CDR1 SGHRS and CDR2 YFSETQ. The CDR3 spans 14 residues. V shed 4 bases and J 4 bases; nucleotides not matched to a gene: 6. CDR3: CASSGQGVGTEAFF. The CDR3 DNA is TGCGCCAGCAGCGGACAGGGTGTAGGCACTGAAGCTTTCTTT.

The chain joins TRBV7-3 to TRBJ2-7; possible D gene TRBD2, 6 bases. CDR1 is SGHTA, CDR2 FQGTGA, per germline. The CDR3 covers 13 residues. V was cut by 4 bases and J by 6 bases, with 13 bases left in between. CDR3 in DNA: TGTGCCAGCAGCTCCGACCCCGGGAGCGAGCAGTACTTC. This encodes CASSSDPGSEQYF.

The V call is TRBV6-1, the J call TRBJ1-6; perhaps TRBD1 as D (6 bases). V was cut by 3 bases and J by 4 bases, with 13 bases left in between. Germline loops: CDR1 MNHNS, CDR2 SASEGT. The length of the CDR3 is 16 residues. Here the CDR3 reads CASSERGDFYNSPLHF. DNA of the CDR3: TGTGCCAGCAGTGAGAGGGGGGATTTTTATAATTCACCCCTCCACTTT.

The chain couples TRBV9 to TRBJ2-2, with TRBD2 matching over 10 bases. V gave up 4 bases and J gave up 4 bases; unmatched junction bases: 7. The CDR3 runs to 16 residues. The germline V gene has CDR1 SGDLS and CDR2 YYNGEE. CDR3: CASSSRTSGATGELFF. As DNA, the CDR3 is TGTGCCAGCAGCTCTAGGACTAGCGGAGCCACCGGGGAGCTGTTTTTT.

This clone was observed once. This chain links TRBV4-1 with TRBJ2-5; D possibly corresponds to TRBD1 (6 bases). CDR1 and CDR2 from the germline V gene are MGHRA and YSYEKL. Trimming stripped 4 bases from V and 5 bases from J, with 20 bases between. CDR3 length: 16 amino acids. This CDR3 reads CASSPRPGQGSETQYF. CDR3 DNA sequence: TGCGCCAGCAGCCCGCGACCGGGACAAGGTAGCGAGACCCAGTACTTC.

This chain joins TRBV18 and TRBJ2-5; either TRBD1 or TRBD2 may fit D (5 bases each). The germline gives CDR1 KGHSH, CDR2 LQKENI. The V gene lost 3 bases and the J gene lost 2 bases, with 13 bases spanning the gap. The CDR3 is made up of 15 amino acids. The DNA of the CDR3 is TGTGCCAGCTCACCGCCGTCAGGGAGACAAGAGACCCAGTACTTC. Protein sequence: CASSPPSGRQETQYF.

Here the CDR3 reads CASSLGSTTEGYNEQFF. CDR3 nucleotides: TGTGCCAGCAGCTTAGGGAGTACGACGGAGGGGTACAATGAGCAGTTCTTC. V usage is TRBV7-8 and J usage is TRBJ2-1; TRBD2 might be the D (6 bases). From germline, CDR1 is SGHVS and CDR2 FQNEAQ. The CDR3 totals 17 residues. Trimming removed 1 base from V and 4 bases from J, with 17 bases in between.

The rearrangement joins TRBV13 to TRBJ1-1; tentative D call: TRBD1 (6 bases). Germline V gene sequence: CDR1 PRHDT, CDR2 FYEKMQ (reference sequence). This CDR3 has 14 amino acids. The V end lost 5 bases, the J end lost 0 bases, and 10 bases lay between the germline ends. CDR3 nucleotide sequence: TGTGCCAGCAGCACCGGGACACTGAACACTGAAGCTTTCTTT. Protein: CASSTGTLNTEAFF.

V gene TRBV6-4 combines with J gene TRBJ2-2, with D unclear. Trimming took off 2 bases at V and 7 bases at J, with 14 bases between the two ends. Germline V lookup: CDR1 MRHNA, CDR2 SNTAGT. The CDR3 spans 15 residues. The CDR3 nucleotides are TGTGCCAGCAGTGACCAATTTGGTGGTGACGGGGAGCTGTTTTTT. Amino acids: CASSDQFGGDGELFF.

The CDR3, as DNA: TGTGCCAGTAGTGAATCAGGGGGCGCGGGGTTTGGGCCCCAGCATTTT. It yields the protein CASSESGGAGFGPQHF. V usage is TRBV19 and J usage is TRBJ1-5; 8 bases match TRBD1. CDR1 is LNHDA and CDR2 is SQIVND in the germline V gene (reference sequence). With V trimmed by 5 bases and J by 9 bases, 15 bases remained unmatched. CDR3 size: 16 residues.

This clone was detected a few times. The rearrangement uses TRBV6-1 and TRBJ1-5; 8 bases agree with TRBD1. The germline V gene has CDR1 MNHNS and CDR2 SASEGT. V was pared by 2 bases and J by 8 bases, with 11 bases of the junction left unmatched. CDR3 length: 16 residues. The CDR3 bases are TGTGCCAGCAGTGAACAGGGGGCGCATCCATCTAAGCCCCAGCATTTT. Protein product: CASSEQGAHPSKPQHF.

This chain's CDR3 is CASSFGGVASHEQYF. Here the CDR3 DNA reads TGTGCCAGCAGTTTTGGAGGGGTCGCATCCCACGAGCAGTACTTC. The rearrangement uses TRBV28 and TRBJ2-7; weak D call: TRBD2 (6 bases). This CDR3 spans 15 amino acids. Germline CDR1 reads MDHEN; CDR2 reads SYDVKM. The V and J ends lost 3 bases and 5 bases respectively, with 17 bases between them.

The chain employs TRBV5-1 and TRBJ2-7; 9 bases align to TRBD2. Germline-derived CDR1 and CDR2 are SGHRS and YFSETQ. This CDR3 region has 13 residues. The trim removed 2 bases at V and 5 bases at J, leaving 2 bases unmatched. The CDR3, as DNA: TGCGCCAGCAGCTTAGCGGGAGGTGACGAGCAGTACTTC. It codes for CASSLAGGDEQYF.

This chain uses TRBV25-1 with TRBJ1-1, with D maybe TRBD1 (6 bases). The V end was cut by 1 base, the J end by 12 bases, with 15 bases between. The germline V gene has CDR1 MGHDK and CDR2 SYGVNS. CDR3 length equals 13 residues. DNA of the CDR3: TGTGCCAGCAGTGAATCTGTCGGCAGGGGACCTTTCTTT. It translates to CASSESVGRGPFF.

The chain recombines TRBV6-5 with TRBJ1-2; TRBD1 might be the D (5 bases). Trimming removed 0 bases at V and 4 bases at J, with 9 bases between. Germline lookup yields CDR1 MNHEY and CDR2 SVGAGI. This CDR3 spans 14 amino acids. CDR3 nucleotides: TGTGCCAGCAGTTACTCGGGAGGGACCTATGGCTACACCTTC. Its translation: CASSYSGGTYGYTF.